The clone carrying this T cell receptor beta chain has a handful of counts. This CDR3 contains 13 residues. The germline CDR1 and CDR2 sequences are MNHNS and SASEGT. Trimming removed 8 bases at V and 2 bases at J, with 12 bases between. The sample is drawn from a study of CD4+ T cells in melanoma. Produced via immunoSEQ multiplex PCR; TCRdb's table is partial and in-frame only. The data hold about 13,000 clones, with 70% to 80% observed a single time. This TCR was sampled from a human donor with melanoma. The sample comprised cells from a culture (not recorded whether cultured in vitro). This chain connects TRBV6-1 to TRBJ1-2; D remains unclear. The CDR3 is CASLAGLNYGYTF. CDR3 DNA: TGTGCCAGCCTGGCGGGTCTCAACTATGGCTACACCTTC.